Sequencing of this T cell receptor beta chain was carried out in a study of shared clonotypes between healthy human individuals. This CDR3 region has 15 residues. Germline CDR1 reads LNHDA; CDR2 reads SQIVND (reference sequence). The V gene lost 6 bases and the J gene lost 4 bases, with 13 bases spanning the gap. As to this clone: What it recognizes is unknown.

Notes on the study in general: Approximately 5.1% was the fraction of naive CD4 clonotypes found shared across several donors. Clonotypes shared by all four sorted-subset donors had higher generation probabilities than non-shared clonotypes.

Several immunoSEQ plates received, in even portions, the genomic DNA of each subset. Per sorted-subset replicate PCR, input was 150 to 250 ng DNA, representing tens of thousands of T cell genomes. The method was immunoSEQ multiplex PCR; TCRdb's version includes in-frame clones alone and lacks a portion of them. Among about 2.4 million clones listed, just over 90% were seen once. Input material: naive CD4+ T cells sorted from blood. The subset denotes: CD45RA+ positively selected. This sequence originates from a man between 18 and 29 years old in good health. The J gene is TRBJ2-6, the V gene TRBV19; D could derive from TRBD1 or TRBD2 (5 bases each). CDR3 amino acids: CASRRGSLGANVLTF. CDR3 DNA sequence: TGTGCCAGTAGGAGGGGATCCCTCGGGGCCAACGTCCTGACTTTC. Full variable domain (rest looked up from reference TRBV19 and TRBJ2-6): DGGITQSPKYLFRKEGQNVTLSCEQNLNHDAMYWYRQDPGQGLRLIYYSQIVNDFQKGDIAEGYSVSREKKESFPLTVTSAQKNPTAFYLCASRRGSLGANVLTFGAGSRLTVL.